These 7 T cell receptor beta chains came from one sample sequenced in a study of control samples from healthy donors and cancer patients. Assay used: immunoSEQ multiplex PCR; TCRdb lists only in-frame clones, some missing. Here the sample spans roughly 88,000 clones, roughly 93% being singletons. The specimen was blood. The receptors stem from a young man in good health.

This clone was counted once. This chain connects TRBV5-1 to TRBJ1-4; 10 bases fit TRBD1. The germline CDR1 and CDR2 sequences are SGHRS and YFSETQ. Trimming at V came to 4 bases and at J to 11 bases, leaving 8 bases not matched to a gene. This CDR3 is 14 amino acids long. The CDR3, as DNA: TGCGCCAGCAGCGTCGGACAGGGGGAGGAGAAACTGTTTTTT. This sequence encodes CASSVGQGEEKLFF. The full variable domain, completed using reference TRBV5-1 and TRBJ1-4, is KAGVTQTPRYLIKTRGQQVTLSCSPISGHRSVSWYQQTPGQGLQFLFEYFSETQRNKGNFPGRFSGRQFSNSRSEMNVSTLELGDSALYLCASSVGQGEEKLFFGSGTQLSVL.

CDR3 DNA: TGCAGCGTTGGGGTAGGGCTGCGGGTCATGAACACTGAAGCTTTCTTT. Amino acid sequence: CSVGVGLRVMNTEAFF. The chain uses TRBV29-1 and TRBJ1-1; D ambiguous. The V end was cut by 4 bases, the J end by 0 bases, with 18 bases between. The CDR3 extends over 16 amino acids. The germline V gene has CDR1 SQVTM and CDR2 ANQGSEA.

The chain carries TRBV2 and TRBJ1-5; 8 bases align to TRBD1. Per germline, CDR1 SNHLY and CDR2 FYNNEI. Trimming cost V 5 bases and J 6 bases; bases outside gene matches: 6. The length of the CDR3 is 14 residues. The CDR3 bases are TGTGCCAGCAGTCCCGGACAGGGAGGTCAGCCCCAGCATTTT. Its translation is CASSPGQGGQPQHF.

The chain has TRBV7-3 and TRBJ1-1, with D unresolved. This CDR3 has 11 residues. Per germline, CDR1 SGHTA and CDR2 FQGTGA. Deletions cut 4 bases from V and 7 bases from J, with 7 bases between. The CDR3 coding sequence is TGTGCCAGCAGCTCCCGGGGTGAAGCTTTCTTT. Amino acid sequence: CASSSRGEAFF.

This chain connects TRBV5-6 to TRBJ1-4; 7 bases are a match to TRBD1. Germline values: CDR1 SGHDT, CDR2 YYEEEE. The CDR3 has 15 residues. The trim removed 0 bases at V and 8 bases at J, leaving 7 bases unmatched. CDR3 sequence reads: CASSLGGTVREKLFF. The CDR3 coding sequence is TGTGCCAGCAGCTTGGGGGGGACAGTCCGGGAAAAACTGTTTTTT.

This sequence joins TRBV13 and TRBJ1-1, with no clear D. The germline CDR1 and CDR2 sequences are PRHDT and FYEKMQ (reference sequence). The germline V and J ends were trimmed by 5 bases and 1 base, with 17 bases remaining between them. The CDR3 covers 16 residues. CDR3 sequence: CASSLMTKTANTEAFF. The DNA for the CDR3 is TGTGCCAGCAGCCTTATGACAAAAACGGCGAACACTGAAGCTTTCTTT.

The chain has TRBV14 and TRBJ2-4; D remains ambiguous. The CDR3 contains 13 residues. The germline V gene encodes CDR1 SGHDN and CDR2 FVKESK. Trimming left V 4 bases short and J 6 bases short, with 10 bases between. The CDR3 DNA follows: TGTGCCAGCAGCCCGGCTCTCTTAAACATTCAGTACTTC. This encodes CASSPALLNIQYF.